This T cell receptor (beta chain) was retrieved from a study of molecular identifiers for immune sequencing clone quantification. TCRdb ran MiXCR on the PCR reads and lists one entry per CDR3 protein. The repertoire holds 300,000 to 400,000 distinct CDR3 sequences, with over 20% as singletons. Naive CD8 T cells underwent sorting with the CD8+CD4-CCR7+CD45RA+ definition. Germline CDR1 LGHNA, CDR2 YNFKEQ. The CDR3 loop spans 18 amino acids. V was pared by 3 bases and J by 7 bases, with 17 bases of the junction left unmatched. The sample consisted of naive CD8+ T cells from blood, with Jurkat cell RNA spiked in. Stated subset: FACS-sorted CD8+CD4-CCR7+CD45RA+ naive T cells. The receptor comes from a human donor in good health. Some libraries in this study had Jurkat cell RNA spiked in. V is TRBV4-2 and J is TRBJ2-7; 11 bases are shared with TRBD2. The CDR3 is CASSHPMGPLAGGHEQYF. The CDR3 DNA follows: TGTGCCAGCAGCCACCCTATGGGCCCCCTAGCGGGAGGTCATGAGCAGTACTTC.